This TCR beta chain is drawn from a study of CD8+CD57+ T cells in acquired aplastic anemia. At the level of the study: The sorted CD4+ and CD8+ cells yielded an average approximately 3 ug of DNA. There were about 10.8 million reads, on average, for CD4+ cells from healthy donors. Study-wide findings and caveats: Patients and controls had CD8+ Simpson's diversity values that were not significantly distinct. The same twenty-nine CD8+ CDR3 sequences occurred in patients and in controls.

Of note for this clonotype: The antigen remains undetermined.

Template material for TCR beta VDJ and CDR3 profiling consisted of genomic DNA. TCRdb recomputed calls from the reads with MiXCR, one row per CDR3 protein. The table lists around 64,000 distinct CDR3 sequences, roughly 54% of them singletons, with 2% to 2.5% in the top ten. CDR1 is SEHNR, CDR2 FQNEAQ, per germline (reference sequence). This CDR3 is built from 13 residues. The sequence was obtained from a human donor in good health, serving as a control. Sequenced sample: sorted CD4+, CD8+, or CD8+CD57+ T cells (not recorded which) from PBMCs. The chain is built from TRBV7-9 and TRBJ1-2; D gene uncertain. The DNA for the CDR3 is TGTGCTAGCCTCGCCGAGGCAATCTATGGCTACACCTTC. Its protein product is CASLAEAIYGYTF.